The rows below give T cell receptor beta chains drawn from one sample of a study of CD8+ T cells in alopecia areata. Measured with immunoSEQ multiplex PCR; TCRdb has only the in-frame clones, and not every one. The sample yields some 110,000 clones, 50% to 75% seen once. The sample was CD8+ T cells sorted from blood, taken at week 4, from a patient treated with tofacitinib. The receptor source for this set is a human donor with alopecia areata. Both conserved end residues are part of each CDR3. D genes are given only for firm matches. Size tells how often a clone was seen (once, few, many) or the class of an expanded clone, and some rows leave it out.

V gene: TRBV25-1; CDR3 length: 13; D gene: NA; J gene: TRBJ2-1; clone size: NA; CDR3 protein: CASRASGNNEQFF; CDR3 DNA: TGTGCCAGCAGGGCTAGTGGCAACAATGAGCAGTTCTTC
V gene: TRBV30; CDR3 length: 16; D gene: TRBD1; J gene: TRBJ1-4; clone size: NA; CDR3 protein: CAWSVPRGQGNEKLFF; CDR3 DNA: TGTGCCTGGAGTGTACCCCGCGGACAGGGGAATGAAAAACTGTTTTTT
V gene: TRBV15; CDR3 length: 18; D gene: NA; J gene: TRBJ1-2; clone size: NA; CDR3 protein: CATSREWVTGPGDYGYTF; CDR3 DNA: TGTGCCACCAGCAGAGAGTGGGTGACAGGTCCCGGGGACTATGGCTACACCTTC
V gene: TRBV21-1; CDR3 length: 16; D gene: NA; J gene: TRBJ2-1; clone size: few; CDR3 protein: CASSPWGTGGQDEQFF; CDR3 DNA: TGTGCCAGCAGCCCCTGGGGGACAGGGGGCCAGGATGAGCAGTTCTTC
V gene: TRBV7-9; CDR3 length: 15; D gene: NA; J gene: TRBJ2-2; clone size: NA; CDR3 protein: CASSLILGNTGELFF; CDR3 DNA: TGTGCCAGCAGCTTAATACTCGGCAACACCGGGGAGCTGTTTTTT
V gene: TRBV29-1; CDR3 length: 13; D gene: TRBD2; J gene: TRBJ2-3; clone size: NA; CDR3 protein: CSVEERGDDTQYF; CDR3 DNA: TGCAGCGTTGAAGAGCGGGGGGATGATACGCAGTATTTT
V gene: TRBV27; CDR3 length: 12; D gene: NA; J gene: TRBJ1-2; clone size: few; CDR3 protein: CASSSTSGGYTF; CDR3 DNA: TGTGCCAGCAGTTCTACAAGCGGTGGCTACACCTTC
V gene: TRBV29-1; CDR3 length: 13; D gene: NA; J gene: TRBJ1-1; clone size: NA; CDR3 protein: CSVIGALDTEAFF; CDR3 DNA: TGCAGCGTTATAGGGGCCCTGGACACTGAAGCTTTCTTT
V gene: TRBV29-1; CDR3 length: 12; D gene: NA; J gene: TRBJ1-2; clone size: NA; CDR3 protein: CSVDRGPSGYTF; CDR3 DNA: TGCAGCGTTGATCGGGGACCCAGCGGCTACACCTTC
V gene: TRBV11-2; CDR3 length: 15; D gene: NA; J gene: TRBJ2-7; clone size: NA; CDR3 protein: CASSLELTESYEQYF; CDR3 DNA: TGTGCCAGCAGCTTAGAGTTGACTGAATCCTACGAGCAGTACTTC
V gene: TRBV29-1; CDR3 length: 12; D gene: NA; J gene: TRBJ2-7; clone size: NA; CDR3 protein: CSVVPGSREQYF; CDR3 DNA: TGCAGCGTTGTTCCGGGTTCGCGCGAGCAGTACTTC
V gene: TRBV28; CDR3 length: 14; D gene: NA; J gene: TRBJ2-5; clone size: NA; CDR3 protein: CASSHPTGLETQYF; CDR3 DNA: TGTGCCAGCAGTCACCCTACAGGGTTGGAGACCCAGTACTTC
V gene: TRBV30; CDR3 length: 14; D gene: TRBD1; J gene: TRBJ2-7; clone size: NA; CDR3 protein: CAWSGDRGSYEQYF; CDR3 DNA: TGTGCCTGGAGCGGGGACAGGGGTTCCTACGAGCAGTACTTC
V gene: TRBV27; CDR3 length: 12; D gene: TRBD1; J gene: TRBJ2-7; clone size: NA; CDR3 protein: CASSDRVHEQYF; CDR3 DNA: TGTGCCAGCAGTGACAGGGTCCACGAGCAGTACTTC
V gene: TRBV27; CDR3 length: 15; D gene: NA; J gene: TRBJ2-6; clone size: few; CDR3 protein: CASREALAGANVLTF; CDR3 DNA: TGTGCCAGCAGGGAGGCATTGGCTGGGGCCAACGTCCTGACTTTC
V gene: TRBV29-1; CDR3 length: 14; D gene: TRBD1; J gene: TRBJ2-7; clone size: NA; CDR3 protein: CSVEVRTGNREQYF; CDR3 DNA: TGCAGCGTTGAAGTGCGGACAGGGAATAGGGAGCAGTACTTC